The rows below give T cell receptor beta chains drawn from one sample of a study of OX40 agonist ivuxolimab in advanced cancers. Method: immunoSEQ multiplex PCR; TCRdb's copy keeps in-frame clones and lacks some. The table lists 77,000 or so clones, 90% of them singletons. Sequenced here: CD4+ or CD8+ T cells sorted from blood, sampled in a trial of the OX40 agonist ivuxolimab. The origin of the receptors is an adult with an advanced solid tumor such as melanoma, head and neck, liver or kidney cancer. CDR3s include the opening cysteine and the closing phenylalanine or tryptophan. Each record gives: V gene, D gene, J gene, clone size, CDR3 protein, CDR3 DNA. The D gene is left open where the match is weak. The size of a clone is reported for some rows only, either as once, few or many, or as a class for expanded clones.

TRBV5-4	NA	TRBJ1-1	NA	CASRSAANTEAFF	TGTGCCAGCAGGTCGGCGGCTAACACTGAAGCTTTCTTT
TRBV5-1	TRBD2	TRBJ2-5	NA	CASRLTSASFGKETQYF	TGCGCCAGCCGACTGACTAGCGCTAGTTTCGGGAAAGAGACCCAGTACTTC
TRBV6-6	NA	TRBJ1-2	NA	CASSYRDGGYTF	TGTGCCAGCAGTTACAGGGACGGTGGCTACACCTTC
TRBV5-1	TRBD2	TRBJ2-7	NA	CASMADGTSGRALYF	TGCGCCAGCATGGCAGACGGGACTAGCGGGAGGGCCCTATACTTC
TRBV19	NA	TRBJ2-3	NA	CASSIEANTDTQYF	TGTGCCAGTAGTATAGAGGCAAACACAGATACGCAGTATTTT
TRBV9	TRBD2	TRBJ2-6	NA	CASSVATGLAGVISGANVLTF	TGTGCCAGCAGCGTAGCTACTGGACTAGCGGGGGTTATCTCTGGGGCCAACGTCCTGACTTTC
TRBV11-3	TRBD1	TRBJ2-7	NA	CASSIGPGQGAYEQYF	TGTGCCAGCAGCATCGGACCCGGACAGGGGGCCTACGAGCAGTACTTC
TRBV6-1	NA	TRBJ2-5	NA	CASSARETQYF	TGTGCCAGCAGTGCTAGGGAGACCCAGTACTTC
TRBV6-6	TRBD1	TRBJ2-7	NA	CASSYLGQGFYEQYF	TGTGCCAGCAGTTATCTGGGACAGGGGTTCTACGAGCAGTACTTC
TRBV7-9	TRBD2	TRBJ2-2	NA	CASSYKGLAGVGTGELFF	TGTGCCAGCAGCTACAAGGGCCTAGCGGGAGTAGGCACCGGGGAGCTGTTTTTT
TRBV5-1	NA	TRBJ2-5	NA	CASSLEDQTGTQYF	TGCGCCAGCAGCCTAGAAGACCAGACGGGGACCCAGTACTTC
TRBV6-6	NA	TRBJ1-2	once	CASSYSWDTDYGYTF	TGTGCCAGCAGTTACTCTTGGGACACCGACTATGGCTACACCTTC
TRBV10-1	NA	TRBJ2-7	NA	CASSEKRVRNEQYF	TGCGCCAGCAGTGAGAAAAGGGTACGGAACGAGCAGTACTTC
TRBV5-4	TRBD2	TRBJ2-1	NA	CASSPRTSAYNEQFF	TGTGCCAGCAGCCCGAGGACTAGCGCCTACAATGAGCAGTTCTTC
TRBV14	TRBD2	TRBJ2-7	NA	CASSHRAGSSYEQYF	TGTGCCAGCAGCCACCGAGCGGGAAGCTCCTACGAGCAGTACTTC
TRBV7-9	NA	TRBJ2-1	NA	CASSIEVNEQFF	TGTGCCAGCAGCATCGAAGTAAATGAGCAGTTCTTC
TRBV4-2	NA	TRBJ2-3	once	CASSQRQGTQYF	TGTGCCAGCAGCCAACGGCAGGGCACGCAGTATTTT
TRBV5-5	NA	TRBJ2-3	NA	CASSLFSTDTQYF	TGTGCCAGCAGCTTGTTCAGCACAGATACGCAGTATTTT
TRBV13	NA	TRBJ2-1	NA	CASSPKGRTRLVRDEQFF	TGTGCCAGCAGCCCCAAGGGTCGAACTAGACTTGTCCGGGATGAGCAGTTCTTC
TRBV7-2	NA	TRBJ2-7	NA	CASSSGRVSYF	TGTGCCAGCAGCTCAGGCCGGGTCTCGTACTTC
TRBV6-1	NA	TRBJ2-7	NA	CASSEAPSSYEQYF	TGTGCCAGCAGTGAAGCGCCCAGCTCCTACGAGCAGTACTTC
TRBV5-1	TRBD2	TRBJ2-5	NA	CASSLRTSGRPQYQETQYF	TGCGCCAGCAGCCTAAGGACTAGCGGGAGACCACAGTACCAAGAGACCCAGTACTTC
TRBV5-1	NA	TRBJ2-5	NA	CASSSSETQYF	TGCGCCAGCAGCTCGAGCGAGACCCAGTACTTC
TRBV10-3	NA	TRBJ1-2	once	CAISESDVYGYTF	TGTGCCATCAGTGAGTCTGACGTCTATGGCTACACCTTC
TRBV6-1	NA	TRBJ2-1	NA	CASSYDPSDEQFF	TGTGCCAGCAGCTACGACCCCTCAGATGAGCAGTTCTTC
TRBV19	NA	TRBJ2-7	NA	CASSIRVSSYEQYF	TGTGCCAGTAGTATCCGGGTGAGCTCCTACGAGCAGTACTTC
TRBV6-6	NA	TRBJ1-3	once	CASSHPGLGNTIYF	TGTGCCAGCAGTCATCCAGGATTAGGAAACACCATATATTTT